These 15 T cell receptor beta chains were sequenced from one sample in a study of metastatic and nonmetastatic thyroid tumors. TCRdb re-processed the PCR reads through MiXCR. The table records fewer than 40,000 clones, about 17% of them present only once. All patients were untreated before thyroid surgery. Material for sequencing was blood. These receptors were collected from a male donor with papillary thyroid cancer or a benign thyroid nodule (not recorded which). Some clones in this sample may be carry-over from other donors' samples.

This clone has ten or more counts. The gene calls are TRBV3-1 and TRBJ1-6; 9 bases line up with TRBD1. Looked up from germline, CDR1 is LGHDT and CDR2 is YNNKEL (reference sequence). The CDR3 has 15 amino acids. V trimming: 4 bases; J trimming: 7 bases; junction bases outside the gene matches: 5. The CDR3 sequence: CASSLDRGGNSPLHF. CDR3 nucleotides: TGTGCCAGCAGCCTGGACAGGGGAGGAAATTCACCCCTCCACTTT.

J is TRBJ2-1 and V is TRBV6-5; D is uncertain. CDR3 length: 15 residues. Looked up from germline, CDR1 is MNHEY and CDR2 is SVGAGI. The V end was cut by 3 bases, the J end by 6 bases, with 15 bases between. This chain's CDR3 is CASSYGLVVTNEQFF. The CDR3 nucleotides read TGTGCCAGCAGTTATGGGCTAGTGGTAACCAATGAGCAGTTCTTC.

This clone was counted at least ten times. V gene TRBV5-4 combines with J gene TRBJ1-1, with D uncertain. CDR1 SGHNT and CDR2 YYREEE come from the germline V gene (reference sequence). V was shortened by 6 bases and J by 4 bases, with 19 bases between the two germline ends. This CDR3 has 15 residues. The CDR3 reads CASTPYAGEVTEAFF. Here the CDR3 DNA reads TGTGCCAGCACCCCGTATGCCGGGGAAGTCACTGAAGCTTTCTTT.

Many counts were recorded for this clone. The chain recombines TRBV6-4 with TRBJ2-2; D gene ambiguous. Looked up from germline, CDR1 is MRHNA and CDR2 is SNTAGT. With 0 bases removed from V and 0 bases from J, the gap between germline ends came to 17 bases. The CDR3 runs to 19 residues. The DNA for the CDR3 is TGTGCCAGCAGTGACTCTTTTCAGACGAGCTTCGCGAACACCGGGGAGCTGTTTTTT. Encoded protein: CASSDSFQTSFANTGELFF.

This clone was seen many times. V and J are TRBV20-1 and TRBJ2-7; 8 bases fit TRBD2. This CDR3 is built from 14 residues. Germline V gene lookup returns CDR1 DFQATT and CDR2 SNEGSKA (reference sequence). The V segment lost 7 bases and the J segment 1 base; nucleotides outside the gene matches: 9. Here the CDR3 reads CSVNGRANSYEQYF. CDR3 nucleotide sequence: TGCAGTGTTAACGGGAGGGCAAATTCCTACGAGCAGTACTTC.

The chain recombines TRBV7-2 with TRBJ2-7; D is unclear. Germline V gene data show CDR1 as SGHTA and CDR2 as FQGNSA. This CDR3 has 14 residues. V gave up 1 base and J gave up 1 base, with 8 bases separating them. The CDR3 is CASSLDLRSYEQYF. As DNA, the CDR3 is TGTGCCAGCAGCTTAGACTTGCGATCCTACGAGCAGTACTTC.

The sample holds many counts of this clone. The chain is built from TRBV12-3 or TRBV12-4 and TRBJ1-5; unclear D gene. V was cut by 8 bases and J by 9 bases, with 20 bases left in between. CDR3 size: 14 residues. The CDR3 sequence is CASSRASPLSPQHF. The CDR3 DNA follows: TGTGCCAGCTCACGGGCCTCCCCCCTATCGCCCCAGCATTTT.

The J gene is TRBJ2-2, the V gene TRBV20-1, with 9 nucleotides matching TRBD2. The CDR3 contains 14 residues. J was trimmed by 8 bases and V by 5 bases; bases with no gene match: 9. Germline CDR1 and CDR2: DFQATT and SNEGSKA (reference sequence). The DNA for the CDR3 is TGCAGTGCTCTCGGACTAGCGTGGGGTGGGGAGCTGTTTTTT. Its protein is CSALGLAWGGELFF.

This clone occurred many times. The chain is built from TRBV27 and TRBJ1-2; D may be TRBD1 (5 bases). V gave up 8 bases and J gave up 6 bases, with 16 bases separating them. The CDR3 has 13 amino acids. Germline values: CDR1 MNHEY, CDR2 SMNVEV (reference sequence). The CDR3 is CASGGDPPHGYTF. The CDR3 coding sequence is TGTGCCAGCGGTGGGGACCCACCCCATGGCTACACCTTC.

Comment on this clone: Its ends do not fully match the called genes, so a read error is possible. This chain connects TRBV11-3 to TRBJ2-2; TRBD1 matches at 7 bases. This CDR3 is built from 14 residues. Germline V gene lookup returns CDR1 SGHNT and CDR2 YENEEA. DNA of the CDR3: TGTGCCAGCAGGTTAGGGGACAGCACCGGGGAGCTGTTTTTT. Residues: CASRLGDSTGELFF.

The chain is built from TRBV5-1 and TRBJ1-6, with 9 bases that match TRBD1. This CDR3 region has 15 residues. Looked up from germline, CDR1 is SGHRS and CDR2 is YFSETQ. Unmatched junction bases numbered 8, after V lost 3 bases and J lost 10 bases. The CDR3 region has the DNA TGCGCCAGCAGCTCCGCGGGACAGGGAGGATCACCCCTCCACTTT. Translating gives CASSSAGQGGSPLHF.

The chain couples TRBV5-1 to TRBJ1-2, with D possibly matching TRBD1 (6 bases). Germline values: CDR1 SGHRS, CDR2 YFSETQ. The CDR3 is 18 amino acids. V was cut by 3 bases and J by 6 bases, with 27 bases left in between. The CDR3 DNA follows: TGCGCCAGCAGCTGGGCCGGGACATGGGCGAAGTCCTACGATGGCTACACCTTC. It yields the protein CASSWAGTWAKSYDGYTF.

This clone was picked up many times. This rearrangement joins TRBV12-3 or TRBV12-4 to TRBJ1-6, with D unclear. The CDR3 is made up of 16 amino acids. V was pared by 3 bases and J by 4 bases, with 13 bases between. In DNA, the CDR3 is TGTGCCAGCAGTTTTGGGCCCGGGCCTTATAATTCACCCCTCCACTTT. This gives the protein CASSFGPGPYNSPLHF.

This clone was detected a few times. The chain combines TRBV7-9 with TRBJ1-2; D may be TRBD1 (6 bases). The CDR3 totals 15 residues. V lost 7 bases and J lost 7, with 22 bases in between. In germline, CDR1 is SEHNR, CDR2 FQNEAQ (reference sequence). The CDR3, as DNA: TGTGCCAGCATCTCCTACAGGGAGGGTTTAGGTGGCTACACCTTC. It translates to CASISYREGLGGYTF.

This clone turned up a few times. A clone one base away is much larger, so this may be a read error. The rearrangement uses TRBV10-2 and TRBJ1-6; D call uncertain. This CDR3 spans 13 amino acids. CDR1 WSHSY and CDR2 SAAADI come from the germline V gene. V lost 7 bases to trimming and J lost 8 bases, with 12 bases between them. CDR3 sequence (DNA): TGCGCCAGCAACAGCCACATCGATTCACCCCTCCACTTT. It yields the protein CASNSHIDSPLHF.